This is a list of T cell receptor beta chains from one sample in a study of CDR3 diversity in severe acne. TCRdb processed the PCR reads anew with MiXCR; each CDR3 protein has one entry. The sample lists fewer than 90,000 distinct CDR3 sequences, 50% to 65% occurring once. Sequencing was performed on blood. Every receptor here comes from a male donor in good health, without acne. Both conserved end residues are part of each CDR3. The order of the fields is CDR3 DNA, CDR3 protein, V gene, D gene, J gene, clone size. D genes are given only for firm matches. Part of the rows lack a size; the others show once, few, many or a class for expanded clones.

TGTGCCAGCAGTGCCCGGGAGAATCAGCCCCAGCATTTT,CASSARENQPQHF,TRBV6-4,-,TRBJ1-5,many
TGTGCCAGCAGCCGGCCCGGACAGGGGTCCGGGGAGCTGTTTTTT,CASSRPGQGSGELFF,TRBV7-9,TRBD1,TRBJ2-2,-
TGCGCCAGCAGCCAAGATGGCGGAACGGTCAGATCACCCCTCCACTTT,CASSQDGGTVRSPLHF,TRBV4-1,-,TRBJ1-6,-
TGTGCCAGCAGCTGGACAGGGGACGGGGAGCTGTTTTTT,CASSWTGDGELFF,TRBV13,TRBD1,TRBJ2-2,many
TGTGCCAGCAGTGTCTCCTACGAGCAGTACTTC,CASSVSYEQYF,TRBV7-9,-,TRBJ2-7,-
TGTGCCAGCAGTGAAGAGCAGTACTTC,CASSEEQYF,TRBV6-4,-,TRBJ2-7,-
TGTGCCGGGGGGGCGGGTGAGCAGTTCTTC,CAGGAGEQFF,TRBV7-9,-,TRBJ2-1,-
TGTGCCACCAGTGATTCTAGCGGGGGGTTCAATGAGCAGTTCTTC,CATSDSSGGFNEQFF,TRBV24-1,TRBD2,TRBJ2-1,-
TGCAGTACACTAGCGGGAGCTTCCTACGAGCAGTACTTC,CSTLAGASYEQYF,TRBV20-1,TRBD2,TRBJ2-7,-
TGTGCCAGCTCCGGCGGGAATGAGCAGTTCTTC,CASSGGNEQFF,TRBV7-6,-,TRBJ2-1,few
TGTGCCAGCAGTTTCTTTCTGTATAGCAATCAGCCCCAGCATTTT,CASSFFLYSNQPQHF,TRBV7-2,-,TRBJ1-5,-
TGTGCCACCAGTCTGCAGAGCACAGATACGCAGTATTTT,CATSLQSTDTQYF,TRBV24-1,-,TRBJ2-3,-
TGTGCCAGCAGTGCTTATCGGGAGGAGACTGAAGCTTTCTTT,CASSAYREETEAFF,TRBV13,-,TRBJ1-1,-
TGCAGCACCAGGTCTCGTAGCGATGAGCAGTTCTTC,CSTRSRSDEQFF,TRBV20-1,-,TRBJ2-1,-
TGTGCCAGCAGCCAATCTTCCTTAGCGGGAGGACAAGAGACCCAGTACTTC,CASSQSSLAGGQETQYF,TRBV4-2,TRBD2,TRBJ2-5,many
TGTGCCATCAGTGAGACTAGCGGGGGGGGTAATGAGCAGTTCTTC,CAISETSGGGNEQFF,TRBV10-3,TRBD2,TRBJ2-1,-
TGTGCCAGCAGTCGAAGCCAGGGCAGGGAGAATACGCAGTATTTT,CASSRSQGRENTQYF,TRBV12-3/TRBV12-4,-,TRBJ2-3,-
TGTGCCAGCAGCTTACAGACAGGGCCGAACACCGGGGAGCTGTTTTTT,CASSLQTGPNTGELFF,TRBV5-6,TRBD1,TRBJ2-2,few
TGCAGTGCTTGGGGACAGGGGGCTGGCTACACCTTC,CSAWGQGAGYTF,TRBV20-1,TRBD1,TRBJ1-2,-
TGCAGTGCTAGAGGGGCAGGGAGGAGTGAGGTTGTCAAAAACATTCAGTACTTC,CSARGAGRSEVVKNIQYF,TRBV20-1,-,TRBJ2-4,many
TGTGCCAGCAGTTACCGCCTCGGGACTAGCGATGATACGCAGTATTTT,CASSYRLGTSDDTQYF,TRBV6-5,TRBD2,TRBJ2-3,-
TGTGCCAGCAGCGCTGGGACTAGCGGCTCCTACGAGCAGTACTTC,CASSAGTSGSYEQYF,TRBV9,TRBD2,TRBJ2-7,few
TGTGCCAGCAGCTCCCATGGGGGCACGGGCTACACCTTC,CASSSHGGTGYTF,TRBV9,-,TRBJ1-2,-
TGCGCCAGCAGTGAAGGGGATTCACCCCTCCACTTT,CASSEGDSPLHF,TRBV10-1,-,TRBJ1-6,medium-sized
TGTGCCAGCAGGATACAGGGGGCGGGGGATACGCAGTATTTT,CASRIQGAGDTQYF,TRBV6-1,TRBD1,TRBJ2-3,once
TGTGCCAGCAGGGAGACGGAAAGGGGTCAGCCCCAGCATTTT,CASRETERGQPQHF,TRBV6-1,-,TRBJ1-5,-
TGTGCCAGCAGTCCCGAACTAGGAGCCACCTACGAGCAGTACTTC,CASSPELGATYEQYF,TRBV6-5,-,TRBJ2-7,few
TGTGCCAGCAGCTGGGGTAGCGGGGCTACCCACAATGAGCAGTTCTTC,CASSWGSGATHNEQFF,TRBV7-2,TRBD2,TRBJ2-1,-
TGTGCCAGCAGCCCGGGGGACACTGAAGCTTTCTTT,CASSPGDTEAFF,TRBV12-3/TRBV12-4,-,TRBJ1-1,many
TGTGCCAGCAGCTTCGATGTAGGGGAGCAGTACTTC,CASSFDVGEQYF,TRBV11-2,-,TRBJ2-7,few
TGTGCCACCAGCAGAGTGGTAGGGGCAAACTATGGCTACACCTTC,CATSRVVGANYGYTF,TRBV15,-,TRBJ1-2,few
TGTGCCAGCACTCCCGACGGAAAAAACATTCAGTACTTC,CASTPDGKNIQYF,TRBV2,-,TRBJ2-4,many
TGTGCCACCAGCAGAGATCGCTGGGTCTATGGCTACACCTTC,CATSRDRWVYGYTF,TRBV15,-,TRBJ1-2,-
TGTGCCAGCAGCCGCGGACTAGCGAGGACCTACGAGCAGTACTTC,CASSRGLARTYEQYF,TRBV5-8,TRBD2,TRBJ2-7,-
TGTGCCAGCAGCTTTCGAGGGTGGGCCTACGAGCAGTACTTC,CASSFRGWAYEQYF,TRBV7-6,-,TRBJ2-7,-
TGTGCCAGCAGCCTAGGACGGACTAGCTCCTACGATGAGCAGTTCTTC,CASSLGRTSSYDEQFF,TRBV11-3,TRBD2,TRBJ2-1,-
TGCGCCAGCAGCATGGACCCCAGGGCCGAAGCTTTCTTT,CASSMDPRAEAFF,TRBV5-1,-,TRBJ1-1,-
TGTGCCAGTAGTCTTCGGGACGGGCACTCCTACAATGAGCAGTTCTTC,CASSLRDGHSYNEQFF,TRBV19,-,TRBJ2-1,many
TGTGCCAGCAGAGAGACAGGAGACACTGAAGCTTTCTTT,CASRETGDTEAFF,TRBV7-3,-,TRBJ1-1,few
TGCAGTGCTTCAGTCGGACTAGCGGGGGCTTACAATGAGCAGTTCTTC,CSASVGLAGAYNEQFF,TRBV20-1,TRBD2,TRBJ2-1,-
TGTGCCAGCAGTTTAGCGGGAGGATTCGCGAACACCGGGGAGCTGTTTTTT,CASSLAGGFANTGELFF,TRBV2,TRBD2,TRBJ2-2,many
TGTGCCAGTATCCCCGGGGAGGCGAATGAGCAGTATTTT,CASIPGEANEQYF,TRBV19,-,TRBJ2-3,-
TGTGCCAGTGGAAGGAAGGCTGGGGGTTATCAGCCCCAGCATTTT,CASGRKAGGYQPQHF,TRBV19,-,TRBJ1-5,-
TGTGCCAGTAGTGTCCCCCGATTAACCGGGGAGCTGTTTTTT,CASSVPRLTGELFF,TRBV19,-,TRBJ2-2,many
TGTGCCAGCAGCTTAGGGTCAGCGGGAGAGTACGAGCAGTACTTC,CASSLGSAGEYEQYF,TRBV7-9,TRBD2,TRBJ2-7,-
TGTGCCAGCAGCTCTGGGGGACAGGGCTTGACATACGAGCAGTACTTC,CASSSGGQGLTYEQYF,TRBV5-6,TRBD1,TRBJ2-7,many
TGCAGTGCTAGGCTTACCGGGACTAGCGTAACCTACGAGCAGTACTTC,CSARLTGTSVTYEQYF,TRBV20-1,TRBD2,TRBJ2-7,-
TGCAGTGCTCAAGGCCGGGTTTACGCTTTCTTT,CSAQGRVYAFF,TRBV20-1,-,TRBJ1-1,many
TGCGCCAGCCGCGTTAATGAAAAACTGTTTTTT,CASRVNEKLFF,TRBV5-1,-,TRBJ1-4,-
TGTGCCAGCAGCTGGATGACAGGGTGGAATGAGCAGTTCTTC,CASSWMTGWNEQFF,TRBV5-6,TRBD1,TRBJ2-1,-